This paragraph covers one T cell receptor (beta chain) sequence. The germline V gene has CDR1 LGHNA and CDR2 YSLEER. Between the trimmed V and J ends, which lost 3 bases and 9 bases, there was a span of 18 bases. CDR3 length: 15 residues. The sample is drawn from a study of T cells after somatic rescue of genetic block. Only in-frame clones appear in the TCRdb table, and some are missing; sequencing was by immunoSEQ multiplex PCR. Of approximately 70,000 clones in the sample, approximately 90% were seen once. The source is a young man. The specimen sequenced was peripheral blood mononuclear cells (PBMCs). This chain connects TRBV4-3 to TRBJ1-3; D ambiguous. The CDR3 coding sequence is TGCGCCAGCAGCCAGTGGCTCGGGGAAGGTGGCACCATATATTTT. This translates into CASSQWLGEGGTIYF.